Listed here is a single T cell receptor (beta chain). Only a few counts were recorded for this clone. Its specific antigen is unknown. No much larger clonotype is one base removed from it; base qualities were not supplied. Per the germline V gene (reference sequence), SGHNT is the CDR1 and YYREEE is the CDR2. The V and J ends are trimmed by 1 base and 3 bases, leaving 8 bases between them. The CDR3 runs 14 residues from the cysteine to the phenylalanine. The CDR3 DNA has 42 bases and is translated from base 1. The sample belongs to a study of blood T cell repertoires in COVID-19 (dated by TCRdb to 2020 to 2022). About the investigation overall: Collaborator samples came from the United States, Italy and Spain and covered acute and convalescent phases of COVID-19. The material from the prospective study consisted of cDNA or gDNA derived from T cells, B-cell-depleted T cells, or PBMCs. Subjects who had been exposed to COVID-19, were actively infected with it, or had recovered from it provided the deeply sampled blood TCRbeta repertoires that made up the dataset. The repertoires were released in a freely available public database intended as a resource for research on the immune response to SARS-CoV-2. Samples were obtained from the ongoing ImmuneRACE study (first 160 participants) and from about 1,300 subjects provided by 6 global collaborators. A de-identified subject ID, COVID-19 status, age in years and sex were almost always included in the sample metadata. HLA class I and class II types, where available, came from metadata supplied by the sample provider rather than from assay-based typing.

The paper as a whole reports these results and caveats: How much clinical and demographic metadata was included differed by source and by participant, and the metadata was provided uncurated.

TCRbeta CDR3 regions were amplified from genomic DNA using the immunoSEQ Assay, a bias-controlled multiplex PCR. For the original study's pipeline: The number of nucleated cells in each sample was estimated from the amplification of reference gene primers within the assay. Sequence reads were collapsed and filtered to measure the absolute abundance of every unique TCRbeta CDR3 rearrangement. Productive Simpson clonality was computed per sample as the square root of Simpson's diversity index over productive rearrangements. TCRdb limited this immuneACCESS table to in-frame rearrangements with V and J called. A share of clones is missing; checked studies link under half to unresolved V genes, and the rest is unexplained. V and J calls plus clone size are reproduced from that table; the DNA served to infer D and trimming. Present in this sample are tens of thousands of clones, roughly nine tenths of which were seen just once. Around 2.8% of the sample belongs to the ten largest clones.

In Seattle, one collaborating source enrolled patients while the infection was active and tracked those patients longitudinally over the course of disease. Each collaborating institution followed its own protocols to collect whole blood in K2EDTA tubes. For TCRbeta analysis, collaborators shipped samples in one of three forms: frozen whole blood, isolated PBMCs, or DNA extracted from either of those sample types. This chain is built from TRBV5-4 and TRBJ1-3, with the D gene call left open. Sequencing used peripheral blood. The TCR originated in a man aged 45-65 years with COVID-19, enrolled during active disease. CDR3 loop: CASSLSRSGNTIYF. The DNA reads as follows: TGTGCCAGCAGCTTGTCACGCAGTGGAAACACCATATATTTT.